Below, 14 T cell receptor beta chains from the same sample are listed, as sequenced in a study of T cells in Graves' hyperthyroidism and ophthalmopathy. Researchers took RNA transcripts and amplified the TCR beta CDR3 regions from them. The HTBI primer set was used in a first-round RT-PCR of the TCR CDR3. One entry per CDR3 protein, called by TCRdb with MiXCR from the multiplex PCR reads. This repertoire shows hundreds of thousands of distinct CDR3 sequences, around 20% found once; its top ten account for 30% to 40%. The sample taken for sequencing was blood. The receptors were sampled from a man younger than 45 with Graves' ophthalmopathy.

This clonotype was counted at least ten times. The V and J genes are TRBV28 and TRBJ1-2; 11 bases line up with TRBD1. With V trimmed by 5 bases and J by 3 bases, 5 bases remained unmatched. The CDR3 runs to 15 residues. The V gene's germline CDR1 is MDHEN and CDR2 SYDVKM. The CDR3 protein is CASSLPGQGDYGYTF. The CDR3 DNA follows: TGTGCCAGCAGTCTGCCGGGACAGGGGGACTATGGCTACACCTTC.

This clonotype was detected only a few times. The chain recombines TRBV19 with TRBJ1-5; no reliable D call. Per germline, CDR1 LNHDA and CDR2 SQIVND (reference sequence). This CDR3 contains 15 residues. The V and J ends lost 3 bases and 2 bases respectively, with 11 bases between them. This CDR3 reads CASSITRRRNQPQHF. CDR3 in DNA: TGTGCCAGTAGTATTACCCGACGTCGCAATCAGCCCCAGCATTTT.

The sample holds many counts of this clonotype. This chain uses TRBV6-1 with TRBJ1-5; TRBD1 matches at 9 bases. Losses at the gene ends were 2 bases for V and 7 bases for J; bases not matched to a gene: 9. Germline V gene sequence: CDR1 MNHNS, CDR2 SASEGT. The CDR3 has 16 residues. The CDR3 DNA sequence: TGTGCCAGCAGTGAATGGGGAGGGACAGGGTGGCAGCCCCAGCATTTT. Protein product: CASSEWGGTGWQPQHF.

At least ten counts were recorded for this clonotype. The V and J genes are TRBV12-3 or TRBV12-4 and TRBJ1-5; D is ambiguous. The CDR3 length is 12 residues. V was shortened by 6 bases and J by 1 base, with 4 bases between the two germline ends. The CDR3 nucleotides are TGTGCCAGCAGCCACAGCAATCAGCCCCAGCATTTT. Protein sequence: CASSHSNQPQHF.

This clonotype was seen a few times. The gene calls are TRBV19 and TRBJ2-6; D is ambiguous. Germline V gives CDR1 LNHDA, CDR2 SQIVND (reference sequence). The CDR3 spans 15 residues. V lost 9 bases and J 0 bases, leaving 12 bases between the germline ends. Written as DNA, the CDR3 is TGTGCCAGCAGAGGCAGCTACTCTGGGGCCAACGTCCTGACTTTC. Translated, it gives CASRGSYSGANVLTF. The entire variable domain, with the rest obtained from reference TRBV19 and TRBJ2-6, is as follows: DGGITQSPKYLFRKEGQNVTLSCEQNLNHDAMYWYRQDPGQGLRLIYYSQIVNDFQKGDIAEGYSVSREKKESFPLTVTSAQKNPTAFYLCASRGSYSGANVLTFGAGSRLTVL.

The chain carries TRBV4-1 and TRBJ1-6, with D perhaps matching TRBD1 (5 bases). V was trimmed by 1 base and J by 9 bases, leaving 19 bases between them. Per the germline V gene, CDR1 is MGHRA and CDR2 is YSYEKL. The CDR3 has 17 residues. The CDR3 nucleotides read TGCGCCAGCAGCCAAGCTCAACCAACAGGAGCCGGTTCACCCCTCCACTTT. Translation: CASSQAQPTGAGSPLHF.

The table lists this clonotype with a few counts. CDR3 DNA sequence: TGTGCCAGCAGTTACTCGAAACTAGGGCCCTACGAGCAGTACTTC. Protein: CASSYSKLGPYEQYF. The V gene is TRBV6-5, the J gene TRBJ2-7; possible D gene TRBD2, 5 bases. Germline CDR1 is MNHEY and CDR2 is SVGAGI. This CDR3 spans 15 amino acids. With 0 bases removed from V and 2 bases from J, the gap between germline ends came to 11 bases.

V is TRBV10-2 and J is TRBJ2-3; 9 bases align to TRBD1. This CDR3 has 18 amino acids. The ends lost 6 bases at V and 2 bases at J; junction bases unmatched: 15. The germline CDR1 and CDR2 sequences are WSHSY and SAAADI. CDR3 amino acids: CASRENILQGANTDTQYF. The CDR3 region has the DNA TGCGCCAGCAGAGAAAACATATTACAGGGGGCCAACACAGATACGCAGTATTTT.

This clonotype has only a few counts. The chain couples TRBV29-1 to TRBJ1-1, with D perhaps matching TRBD1 (5 bases). The ends were cut back, 4 bases at V and 8 bases at J, with 26 bases in the middle. The CDR3 spans 16 residues. The germline V gene has CDR1 SQVTM and CDR2 ANQGSEA. This CDR3 reads CSVVSRGGIIGSEAFF. CDR3 nucleotides: TGCAGCGTTGTAAGTCGGGGGGGGATAATCGGGAGCGAAGCTTTCTTT.

The chain joins TRBV4-2 to TRBJ1-2, with D tentatively TRBD1 (6 bases). V was cut by 0 bases and J by 8 bases, with 10 bases left in between. The CDR3 spans 13 residues. Germline V CDR1 and CDR2: LGHNA, YNFKEQ. CDR3 in DNA: TGTGCCAGCAGCCAAGAGGGGGCGGGCGGCTACACCTTC. Residues: CASSQEGAGGYTF.

The chain uses TRBV27 and TRBJ2-1; D not resolved. The germline gives CDR1 MNHEY, CDR2 SMNVEV (reference sequence). The CDR3 loop spans 12 amino acids. The germline V and J ends were trimmed by 10 bases and 5 bases, with 12 bases remaining between them. CDR3 region: CATLFPNNEQFF. CDR3 DNA: TGTGCCACTCTCTTCCCTAACAATGAGCAGTTCTTC.

This clonotype has more than one count but fewer than ten. The chain is built from TRBV4-1 and TRBJ1-5; 8 bases map to TRBD1. J was trimmed by 5 bases and V by 1 base; bases with no gene match: 10. The CDR3 is made up of 17 amino acids. Germline V gene lookup returns CDR1 MGHRA and CDR2 YSYEKL. The CDR3 coding sequence is TGCGCCAGCAGCCAAGGCCTCTTCAGGGGGCGGGATCAGCCCCAGCATTTT. Its protein is CASSQGLFRGRDQPQHF.

This clonotype was detected once. The chain's CDR3 is CASSFYTGTEQYF. CDR3 sequence (DNA): TGTGCCAGCAGTTTCTATACAGGGACCGAGCAGTACTTC. The genes are TRBV12-3 or TRBV12-4 and TRBJ2-7; possibly TRBD1 for D (6 bases). This CDR3 is 13 amino acids long. Trimming shortened V by 3 bases and J by 6 bases, and 12 bases separated the two germline ends.

This clonotype appeared a few times. V usage is TRBV12-3 or TRBV12-4 and J usage is TRBJ1-5, with D maybe TRBD1 (5 bases). V gave up 5 bases and J gave up 6 bases, with 17 bases separating them. The CDR3 contains 15 residues. Here the CDR3 DNA reads TGTGCCAGCAGTCACGAACGGGGCGTGGGTCAGCCCCAGCATTTT. Translation gives CASSHERGVGQPQHF.